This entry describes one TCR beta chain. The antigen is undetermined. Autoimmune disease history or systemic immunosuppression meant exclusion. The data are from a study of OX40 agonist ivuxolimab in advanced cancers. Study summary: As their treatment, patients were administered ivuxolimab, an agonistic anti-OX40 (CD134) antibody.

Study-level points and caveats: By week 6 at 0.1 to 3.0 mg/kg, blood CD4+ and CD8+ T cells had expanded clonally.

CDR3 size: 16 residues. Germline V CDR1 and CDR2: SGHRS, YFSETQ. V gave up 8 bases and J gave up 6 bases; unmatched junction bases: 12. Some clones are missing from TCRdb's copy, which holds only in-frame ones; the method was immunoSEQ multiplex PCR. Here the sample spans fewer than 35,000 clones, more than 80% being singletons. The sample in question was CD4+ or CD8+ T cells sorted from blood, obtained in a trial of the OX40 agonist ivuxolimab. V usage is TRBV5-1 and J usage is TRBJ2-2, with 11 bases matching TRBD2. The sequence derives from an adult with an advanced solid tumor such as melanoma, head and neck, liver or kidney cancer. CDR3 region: CASKLAGGIRSGELFF. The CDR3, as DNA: TGCGCCAGTAAGCTAGCGGGAGGAATACGGTCCGGGGAGCTGTTTTTT.